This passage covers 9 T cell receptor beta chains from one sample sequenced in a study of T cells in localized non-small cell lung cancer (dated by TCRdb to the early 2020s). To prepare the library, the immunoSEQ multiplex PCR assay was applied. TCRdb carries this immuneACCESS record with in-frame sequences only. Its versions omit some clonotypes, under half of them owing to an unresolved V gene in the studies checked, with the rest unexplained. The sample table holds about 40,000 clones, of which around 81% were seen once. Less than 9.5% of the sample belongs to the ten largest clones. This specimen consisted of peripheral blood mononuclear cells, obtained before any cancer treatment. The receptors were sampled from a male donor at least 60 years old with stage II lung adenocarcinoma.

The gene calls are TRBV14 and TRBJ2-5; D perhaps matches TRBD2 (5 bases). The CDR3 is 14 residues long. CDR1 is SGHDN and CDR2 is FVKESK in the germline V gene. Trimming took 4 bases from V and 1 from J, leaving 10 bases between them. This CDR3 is CASSLRTGQETQYF. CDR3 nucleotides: TGTGCCAGCAGCCTCCGGACTGGCCAAGAGACCCAGTACTTC.

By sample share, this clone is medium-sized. This chain's CDR3 is CASRDWGNTEAFF. The CDR3 region has the DNA TGTGCCAGCAGGGACTGGGGGAACACTGAAGCTTTCTTT. The chain combines TRBV2 with TRBJ1-1; D call uncertain. The CDR3 is made up of 13 amino acids. The germline gives CDR1 SNHLY, CDR2 FYNNEI. The ends were cut back, 6 bases at V and 1 base at J, with 9 bases in the middle.

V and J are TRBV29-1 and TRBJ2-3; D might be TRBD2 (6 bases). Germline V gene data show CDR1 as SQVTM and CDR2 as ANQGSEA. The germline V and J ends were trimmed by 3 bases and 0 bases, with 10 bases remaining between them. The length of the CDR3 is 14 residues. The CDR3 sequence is CSVEEGRSTDTQYF. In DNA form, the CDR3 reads TGCAGCGTTGAGGAGGGACGGAGCACAGATACGCAGTATTTT.

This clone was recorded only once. In nucleotides, the CDR3 is TGTGCCAGCAGCTTGGGGCCGGGGTGGTTGAACACTGAAGCTTTCTTT. Protein sequence: CASSLGPGWLNTEAFF. V usage is TRBV5-5 and J usage is TRBJ1-1; D is undetermined. Trimming took off 0 bases at V and 0 bases at J, with 12 bases between the two ends. The length of the CDR3 is 16 residues. Germline V gene sequence: CDR1 SGHKS, CDR2 YYEKEE (reference sequence).

The CDR3 DNA follows: TGTGCCAGCTCACCACCAGCTCAGGTCACGGGGGGCTACACCTTC. This sequence encodes CASSPPAQVTGGYTF. J is TRBJ1-2 and V is TRBV18; D uncertain. The V gene's germline CDR1 is KGHSH and CDR2 LQKENI. There are 15 residues in the CDR3. V shed 0 bases and J shed 8 bases, with 16 bases lying between them.

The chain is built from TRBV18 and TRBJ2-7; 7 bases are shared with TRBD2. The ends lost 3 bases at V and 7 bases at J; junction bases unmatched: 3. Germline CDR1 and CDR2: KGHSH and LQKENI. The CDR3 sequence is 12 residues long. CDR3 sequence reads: CASSPELAEQYF. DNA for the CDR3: TGTGCCAGCTCACCTGAACTAGCGGAGCAGTACTTC.

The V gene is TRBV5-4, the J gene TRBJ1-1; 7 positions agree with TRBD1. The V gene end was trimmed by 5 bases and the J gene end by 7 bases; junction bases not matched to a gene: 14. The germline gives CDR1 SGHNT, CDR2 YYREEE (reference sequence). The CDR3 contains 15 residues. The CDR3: CASRKQGNVLNEAFF. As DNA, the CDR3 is TGTGCCAGCAGAAAACAGGGGAACGTATTGAATGAAGCTTTCTTT.

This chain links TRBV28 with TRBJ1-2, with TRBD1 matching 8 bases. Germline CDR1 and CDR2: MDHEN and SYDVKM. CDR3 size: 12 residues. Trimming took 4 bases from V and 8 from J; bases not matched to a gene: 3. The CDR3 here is CASSSGGRGYTF. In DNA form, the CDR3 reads TGTGCCAGCAGTTCAGGGGGCCGGGGCTACACCTTC.

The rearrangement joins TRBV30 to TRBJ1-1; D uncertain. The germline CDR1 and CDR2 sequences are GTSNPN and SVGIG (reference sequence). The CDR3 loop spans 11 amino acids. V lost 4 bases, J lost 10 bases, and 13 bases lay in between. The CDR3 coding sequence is TGTGCCTGGACTAAGACGGGAGGAGCTTTCTTT. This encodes CAWTKTGGAFF.